Each of the 6 T cell receptor beta chains below was sequenced from the same sample in a study of human T cells and chemical hapten exposure. TCRdb processed the RACE reads anew with MiXCR; each CDR3 protein has one entry. The sample lists 80,000 to 95,000 distinct CDR3 sequences; 11% were seen once. Noted time point: patch test 2, 6 weeks after DPC sensitization. Treatment in this sample: therapeutic diphenylcyclopropenone sensitization with weekly scalp DPC. The sample here was whole blood, taken in connection with sensitization to the hapten diphenylcyclopropenone (DPC). These TCRs come from a man aged 40-49 years with alopecia areata. Some clones in this sample may be carry-over from other donors' samples.

V is TRBV29-1 and J is TRBJ2-3, with 10 bases that match TRBD2. The CDR3 totals 13 residues. With 3 bases clipped from V and 5 bases from J, the junction kept 2 bases outside the gene matches. Germline values: CDR1 SQVTM, CDR2 ANQGSEA. Here the CDR3 reads CSVDVAGGDTQYF. The CDR3 DNA sequence: TGCAGCGTTGATGTAGCGGGAGGAGATACGCAGTATTTT.

This clonotype was recorded a few times. The rearrangement links TRBV9 to TRBJ2-7; D is possibly TRBD2 (6 bases). The length of the CDR3 is 17 residues. V was clipped by 2 bases and J by 1 base, with 19 bases between them. Germline V gene lookup returns CDR1 SGDLS and CDR2 YYNGEE. The CDR3 nucleotides are TGTGCCAGCAGCGTCCTTTTTAGCGGAACGAGTTCCTACGAGCAGTACGTC. This gives the protein CASSVLFSGTSSYEQYV.

This clonotype was observed at least ten times. The V call is TRBV5-1, the J call TRBJ1-3; 9 positions agree with TRBD1. Looked up from germline, CDR1 is SGHRS and CDR2 is YFSETQ. The V segment lost 3 bases and the J segment 1 base; nucleotides outside the gene matches: 5. CDR3 length: 16 residues. The CDR3 bases are TGCGCCAGCAGCTCCACCGGGACAGGGTCTGGAAACACCATATATTTT. This translates into CASSSTGTGSGNTIYF.

This clonotype was counted ten times or more. The chain recombines TRBV6-5 with TRBJ1-2; weak D call: TRBD1 (5 bases). CDR3 length: 15 residues. CDR1 is MNHEY, CDR2 SVGAGI, per germline. The V and J ends lost 0 bases and 0 bases respectively, with 8 bases between them. This CDR3 reads CASSYSTETNYGYTF. The CDR3 region has the DNA TGTGCCAGCAGTTACTCGACAGAGACTAACTATGGCTACACCTTC.

This clonotype was picked up a small number of times. The rearrangement joins TRBV12-3 or TRBV12-4 to TRBJ1-1, with 7 bases identical to TRBD1. The CDR3 is 14 amino acids. Losses at the gene ends were 6 bases for V and 5 bases for J; bases not matched to a gene: 9. CDR3 coding DNA: TGTGCCAGCAGGTTGACAGGGTTTGGTACTGAAGCTTTCTTT. Translated: CASRLTGFGTEAFF.

This clonotype was recorded many times. CDR3 protein: CASSLANTDTQYF. The DNA of the CDR3 is TGTGCCAGCAGCTTAGCCAACACAGATACGCAGTATTTT. J is TRBJ2-3 and V is TRBV7-2; D is uncertain. Per the germline V gene, CDR1 is SGHTA and CDR2 is FQGNSA. V dropped 0 bases and J dropped 2 bases, with 3 bases sitting between them. CDR3 length: 13 amino acids. The full variable domain, its missing parts supplied by reference TRBV7-2 and TRBJ2-3, is GAGVSQSPSNKVTEKGKDVELRCDPISGHTALYWYRQSLGQGLEFLIYFQGNSAPDKSGLPSDRFSAERTGGSVSTLTIQRTQQEDSAVYLCASSLANTDTQYFGPGTRLTVL.